These 2 T cell receptor beta chains were all obtained from the same sample, sequenced in a study of cytomegalovirus exposure and HLA in healthy donors. The PCR was carried out with 60 Vbeta primers and 13 Jbeta primers. Measured with immunoSEQ multiplex PCR; TCRdb has only the in-frame clones, and not every one. Here the sample spans approximately 80,000 clones, approximately 74% being singletons. The sample comprised PBMCs. All receptors derive from a young man in good health and CMV-seropositive.

The chain is built from TRBV4-1 and TRBJ1-6; 7 positions match TRBD1. CDR1 is MGHRA and CDR2 is YSYEKL in the germline V gene. Losses at the gene ends were 4 bases for V and 13 bases for J; bases not matched to a gene: 10. The CDR3 runs to 14 residues. CDR3 residues: CASSPERQGWPLHF. DNA for the CDR3: TGCGCCAGCAGCCCCGAGCGACAGGGTTGGCCCCTCCACTTT.

CDR3 loop: CASSETGGYGANVLTF. CDR3 nucleotide sequence: TGCGCCAGCAGTGAGACAGGGGGCTATGGGGCCAACGTCCTGACTTTC. V and J are TRBV5-1 and TRBJ2-6, with TRBD1 identical over 10 bases. After removal of 5 bases from V and 3 bases from J, the junction contained 5 bases not matched to a gene. Germline V gives CDR1 SGHRS, CDR2 YFSETQ. The CDR3 has 16 residues.